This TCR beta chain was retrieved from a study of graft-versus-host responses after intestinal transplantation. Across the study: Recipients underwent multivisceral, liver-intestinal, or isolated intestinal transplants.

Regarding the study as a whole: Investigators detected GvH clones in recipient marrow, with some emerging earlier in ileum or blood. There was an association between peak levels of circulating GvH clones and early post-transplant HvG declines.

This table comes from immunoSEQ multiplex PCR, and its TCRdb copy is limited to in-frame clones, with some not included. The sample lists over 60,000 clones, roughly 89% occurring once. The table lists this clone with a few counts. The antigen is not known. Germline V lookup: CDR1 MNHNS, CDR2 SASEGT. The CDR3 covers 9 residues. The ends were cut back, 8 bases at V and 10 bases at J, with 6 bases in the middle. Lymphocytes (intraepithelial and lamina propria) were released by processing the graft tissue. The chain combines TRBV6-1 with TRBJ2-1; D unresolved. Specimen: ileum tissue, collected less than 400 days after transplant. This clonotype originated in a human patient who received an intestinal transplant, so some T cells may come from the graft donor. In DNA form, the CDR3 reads TGTGCCAGCGATAGAGAGCAGTTCTTC. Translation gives CASDREQFF.